These 13 T cell receptor beta chains came from one sample sequenced in a study of cytomegalovirus exposure and HLA in healthy donors. 13 Jbeta primers and 60 Vbeta primers were used for the PCR. The repertoire was sequenced with immunoSEQ multiplex PCR; TCRdb's copy has only in-frame clones and lacks some. The data contain 90,000 to 130,000 clones, around 87% of them seen just once; the ten biggest clones take up around 1.9%. Material for sequencing was PBMCs. Receptor source: a man between 35 and 55 years old in good health and CMV-seronegative.

The chain uses TRBV2 and TRBJ2-7; the D gene is possibly TRBD1 (6 bases). V was trimmed by 6 bases and J by 0 bases, leaving 12 bases between them. CDR3 length: 14 amino acids. Per germline, CDR1 SNHLY and CDR2 FYNNEI. The DNA for the CDR3 is TGTGCCAGCAGCCAGGGGCCTGGCTCCTACGAGCAGTACTTC. Amino acid sequence: CASSQGPGSYEQYF.

J is TRBJ2-3 and V is TRBV6-5; possibly TRBD1 for D (6 bases). V lost 0 bases and J 4 bases, leaving 11 bases between the germline ends. The CDR3 sequence is 15 residues long. CDR1 is MNHEY and CDR2 is SVGAGI in the germline V gene. The DNA of the CDR3 is TGTGCCAGCAGTTACTCGAGGACAGCCGCAGATACGCAGTATTTT. Translated: CASSYSRTAADTQYF.

The V gene is TRBV5-1, the J gene TRBJ1-1; D uncertain. Germline values: CDR1 SGHRS, CDR2 YFSETQ. CDR3 length: 15 residues. V lost 7 bases and J 2 bases, leaving 18 bases between the germline ends. The CDR3 DNA is TGCGCCAGCCGCGTTAGAGCAGGCGTTAACACTGAAGCTTTCTTT. This codes for CASRVRAGVNTEAFF.

The chain links TRBV28 to TRBJ1-6; 9 positions match TRBD1. The CDR3 loop spans 17 amino acids. V lost 4 bases and J lost 5; bases outside the gene matches: 9. The germline gives CDR1 MDHEN, CDR2 SYDVKM. CDR3 sequence reads: CASSSYPQGADNSPLHF. CDR3 sequence (DNA): TGTGCCAGCAGTTCGTATCCACAGGGGGCGGATAATTCACCCCTCCACTTT.

This clone came up once. J is TRBJ2-2 and V is TRBV4-1; D gene uncertain. CDR1 is MGHRA, CDR2 YSYEKL, per germline. This CDR3 spans 13 amino acids. V lost 1 base and J lost 3, with 3 bases in between. The CDR3 nucleotides are TGCGCCAGCAGCCAAGCCTACACCGGGGAGCTGTTTTTT. It specifies CASSQAYTGELFF.

V usage is TRBV7-8 and J usage is TRBJ2-7, with 11 positions matching TRBD2. The CDR3 is 18 residues long. CDR1 SGHVS and CDR2 FQNEAQ come from the germline V gene. V shed 2 bases, J shed 4 bases, and the junction held 13 bases outside the gene matches. The CDR3 loop reads CASSLSSGGTAGSYEQYF. As DNA, the CDR3 is TGTGCCAGCAGCTTATCTAGCGGGGGGACGGCGGGCTCTTACGAGCAGTACTTC.

This clone has just one count. The rearrangement uses TRBV6-5 and TRBJ1-4; 9 bases match TRBD1. This CDR3 contains 13 residues. V dropped 7 bases and J dropped 7; count of bases not matched to a gene: 4. Germline loops: CDR1 MNHEY, CDR2 SVGAGI. In DNA form, the CDR3 reads TGTGCCAGCAAAACAGGGGGCAGTGAAAAACTGTTTTTT. It encodes CASKTGGSEKLFF.

The chain carries TRBV18 and TRBJ2-7, with a possible D match to TRBD2 (6 bases). The CDR3 has 14 amino acids. Germline CDR1 KGHSH, CDR2 LQKENI. Deletions cut 4 bases from V and 5 bases from J, with 15 bases between. The CDR3: CASSLSGGSHEQYF. The CDR3 nucleotides are TGTGCCAGCTCACTCTCCGGAGGGTCGCACGAGCAGTACTTC.

The rearrangement uses TRBV11-3 and TRBJ2-5; 9 bases map to TRBD1. V shed 0 bases, J shed 4 bases, and the junction held 3 bases outside the gene matches. This CDR3 has 15 residues. The germline CDR1 and CDR2 sequences are SGHNT and YENEEA. The CDR3 reads CASSLEGQGLETQYF. The CDR3 DNA is TGTGCCAGCAGCTTAGAGGGACAGGGATTAGAGACCCAGTACTTC. The full variable domain, with the rest looked up from reference TRBV11-3 and TRBJ2-5, is EAGVVQSPRYKIIEKKQPVAFWCNPISGHNTLYWYLQNLGQGPELLIRYENEEAVDDSQLPKDRFSAERLKGVDSTLKIQPAELGDSAVYLCASSLEGQGLETQYFGPGTRLLVL.

This clone has at least ten counts. The chain employs TRBV11-1 and TRBJ1-5; 9 bases align to TRBD1. Germline V gene data show CDR1 as SGHAT and CDR2 as FQDESV (reference sequence). J was trimmed by 1 base and V by 6 bases; bases with no gene match: 4. CDR3 size: 15 residues. The CDR3 loop is CASSLGTGSNQPQHF. The CDR3 bases are TGTGCCAGCAGTCTAGGGACAGGGAGCAATCAGCCCCAGCATTTT.

V is TRBV5-6 and J is TRBJ1-5, with TRBD1 as a possible D gene (6 bases). The CDR3 sequence is 13 residues long. Germline CDR1 SGHDT, CDR2 YYEEEE. V gave up 4 bases and J gave up 5 bases, with 10 bases separating them. As DNA, the CDR3 is TGTGCCAGCAGCGGGGGCCCTGATCAGCCCCAGCATTTT. This encodes CASSGGPDQPQHF. Full variable domain (remainder filled in from reference TRBV5-6 and TRBJ1-5): DAGVTQSPTHLIKTRGQQVTLRCSPKSGHDTVSWYQQALGQGPQFIFQYYEEEERQRGNFPDRFSGHQFPNYSSELNVNALLLGDSALYLCASSGGPDQPQHFGDGTRLSIL.

The chain combines TRBV5-1 with TRBJ1-2; 9 nucleotides agree with TRBD1. The CDR3 consists of 16 residues. The germline gives CDR1 SGHRS, CDR2 YFSETQ. V gave up 1 base and J gave up 1 base; unmatched junction bases: 5. This chain's CDR3 is CASSLLGDRDNYGYTF. CDR3 in DNA: TGCGCCAGCAGCTTGTTAGGGGACAGGGATAACTATGGCTACACCTTC.

The chain links TRBV30 to TRBJ2-2, with TRBD2 as a possible D gene (5 bases). The CDR3 consists of 13 residues. V gave up 0 bases and J gave up 6 bases, with 8 bases separating them. Per germline, CDR1 GTSNPN and CDR2 SVGIG (reference sequence). CDR3 in DNA: TGTGCCTGGAGTGTAAAGGGAGCCGGGGAGCTGTTTTTT. Translation gives CAWSVKGAGELFF.